The 3 T cell receptor beta chains in this list originate from one sample, sequenced in a study of blood T cell repertoires in COVID-19. The table came from immunoSEQ multiplex PCR; TCRdb's copy has only in-frame clones and leaves some out. Found here are about 210,000 clones, 80% to 90% of them singletons; the top ten hold around 5%. The specimen sequenced was peripheral blood. These receptors all come from an elderly woman with acute or convalescent COVID-19.

The chain employs TRBV6-6 and TRBJ2-3; D ambiguous. Germline values: CDR1 MNHNY, CDR2 SVGAGI (reference sequence). V lost 0 bases and J 4 bases, leaving 5 bases between the germline ends. CDR3 length equals 13 residues. The CDR3 protein is CASSYSSPDTQYF. CDR3 nucleotides: TGTGCCAGCAGTTACTCGAGCCCAGATACGCAGTATTTT.

The chain joins TRBV15 to TRBJ2-1; D possibly corresponds to TRBD2 (5 bases). Germline V gene data show CDR1 as LNHNV and CDR2 as YYDKDF (reference sequence). The germline V and J ends were trimmed by 1 base and 3 bases, with 10 bases remaining between them. CDR3 length: 15 amino acids. This chain's CDR3 is CATSRAASRYNEQFF. For the CDR3, the DNA is TGTGCCACCAGCAGAGCGGCTAGCCGCTACAATGAGCAGTTCTTC. Drawing the rest from reference TRBV15 and TRBJ2-1, the complete variable domain is DAMVIQNPRYQVTQFGKPVTLSCSQTLNHNVMYWYQQKSSQAPKLLFHYYDKDFNNEADTPDNFQSRRPNTSFCFLDIRSPGLGDTAMYLCATSRAASRYNEQFFGPGTRLTVL.

The rearrangement joins TRBV2 to TRBJ1-1; D not certain. Per the germline V gene, CDR1 is SNHLY and CDR2 is FYNNEI. CDR3 length: 13 amino acids. Trimming stripped 5 bases from V and 7 bases from J, with 14 bases between. The CDR3 reads CASSPALGIEAFF. For the CDR3, the DNA is TGTGCCAGCAGTCCAGCCCTGGGCATTGAAGCTTTCTTT.